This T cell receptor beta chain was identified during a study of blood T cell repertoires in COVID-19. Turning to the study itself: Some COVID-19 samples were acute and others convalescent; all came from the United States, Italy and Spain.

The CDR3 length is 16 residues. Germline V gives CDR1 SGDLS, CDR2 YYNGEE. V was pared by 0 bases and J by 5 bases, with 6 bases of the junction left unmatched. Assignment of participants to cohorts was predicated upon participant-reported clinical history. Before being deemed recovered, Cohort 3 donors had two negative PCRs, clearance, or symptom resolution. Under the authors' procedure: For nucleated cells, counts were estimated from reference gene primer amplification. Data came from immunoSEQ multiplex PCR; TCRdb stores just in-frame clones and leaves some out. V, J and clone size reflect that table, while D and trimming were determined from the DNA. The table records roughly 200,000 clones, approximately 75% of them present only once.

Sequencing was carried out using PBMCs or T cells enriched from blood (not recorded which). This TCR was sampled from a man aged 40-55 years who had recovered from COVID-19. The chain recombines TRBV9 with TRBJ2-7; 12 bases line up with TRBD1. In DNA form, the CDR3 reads TGTGCCAGCAGCGTAGGATTGGGACAGGGGGCCCACGAGCAGTACTTC. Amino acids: CASSVGLGQGAHEQYF.